Presented here are 15 T cell receptor beta chains from one specimen sequenced in a study of cytomegalovirus exposure and HLA in healthy donors. Amplification used 60 Vbeta primers and 13 Jbeta primers. The table came from immunoSEQ multiplex PCR; TCRdb's copy has only in-frame clones and leaves some out. Among 90,000 to 120,000 clones listed, 79% were seen once. The sequenced sample was PBMCs. All receptors derive from a woman aged 40 to 50 in good health and CMV-seronegative.

On this clone itself: The junction differs from germline at one of its ends, possibly a read error. The chain has TRBV5-1 and TRBJ1-5, with 9 bases lining up with TRBD1. Germline values: CDR1 SGHRS, CDR2 YFSETQ. CDR3 length equals 14 residues. CDR3 in DNA: TGTGCCAGCAGCTCGGACAGGGGAAGACAGCCCCAGCATTTT. Translated, it gives CASSSDRGRQPQHF. Full variable domain (rest looked up from reference TRBV5-1 and TRBJ1-5): KAGVTQTPRYLIKTRGQQVTLSCSPISGHRSVSWYQQTPGQGLQFLFEYFSETQRNKGNFPGRFSGRQFSNSRSEMNVSTLELGDSALYLCASSSDRGRQPQHFGDGTRLSIL.

The chain is built from TRBV5-5 and TRBJ1-5; D may be TRBD1 (6 bases). The CDR3 runs to 15 residues. V was pared by 4 bases and J by 5 bases, with 16 bases between. Germline-derived CDR1 and CDR2 are SGHKS and YYEKEE (reference sequence). For the CDR3, the DNA is TGTGCCAGCAGCGGGACACCATCGGTGGATCAGCCCCAGCATTTT. It encodes CASSGTPSVDQPQHF.

The V gene is TRBV5-4, the J gene TRBJ1-5; 10 nucleotides align to TRBD1. J gave up 7 bases and V 4 bases, and 8 bases lay outside the gene matches. CDR1 SGHNT and CDR2 YYREEE come from the germline V gene (reference sequence). The length of the CDR3 is 15 residues. This chain's CDR3 is CASSPGTGVGQPQHF. CDR3 bases: TGTGCCAGCAGCCCTGGGACAGGGGTTGGCCAGCCCCAGCATTTT.

The gene calls are TRBV28 and TRBJ1-1; D is perhaps TRBD1 (6 bases). Germline V lookup: CDR1 MDHEN, CDR2 SYDVKM. The CDR3 covers 12 residues. The germline V and J ends were trimmed by 4 bases and 6 bases, with 9 bases remaining between them. The CDR3 region has the DNA TGTGCCAGCAGTTCCCAGGGGCCTGAAGCTTTCTTT. Encoded protein: CASSSQGPEAFF. Full variable domain (remainder filled in from reference TRBV28 and TRBJ1-1): DVKVTQSSRYLVKRTGEKVFLECVQDMDHENMFWYRQDPGLGLRLIYFSYDVKMKEKGDIPEGYSVSREKKERFSLILESASTNQTSMYLCASSSQGPEAFFGQGTRLTVV.

This clone has only one observation. The chain links TRBV27 to TRBJ2-7; TRBD1 aligns across 10 bases. Germline V CDR1 and CDR2: MNHEY, SMNVEV (reference sequence). V lost 7 bases to trimming and J lost 7 bases; unmatched junction nucleotides: 13. The CDR3 is made up of 15 amino acids. The CDR3: CASIPGTGVLREQYF. The CDR3 DNA sequence: TGTGCCAGCATTCCGGGGACAGGGGTTCTTCGGGAGCAGTACTTC.

The V gene is TRBV5-6, the J gene TRBJ1-1, with 8 bases that match TRBD1. CDR3 length equals 12 residues. Germline trimming cut 5 bases from V and 7 bases from J; bases unmatched to any gene: 4. Germline V gives CDR1 SGHDT, CDR2 YYEEEE. As DNA, the CDR3 is TGTGCCAGCAGTCAGGGGGCTGTTGAAGCTTTCTTT. This gives the protein CASSQGAVEAFF.

This rearrangement joins TRBV18 to TRBJ1-2; weak D call: TRBD1 (6 bases). CDR3 size: 13 residues. The germline V gene has CDR1 KGHSH and CDR2 LQKENI. Trimming stripped 5 bases from V and 8 bases from J, with 15 bases between. Here the CDR3 reads CASSAPPGDGYTF. As DNA, the CDR3 is TGTGCCAGCTCAGCCCCCCCAGGGGACGGCTACACCTTC.

The chain uses TRBV28 and TRBJ2-7; 11 nucleotides line up with TRBD1. Germline V lookup: CDR1 MDHEN, CDR2 SYDVKM. V was pared by 4 bases and J by 2 bases, with 4 bases of the junction left unmatched. The CDR3 is made up of 15 amino acids. The CDR3 is CASSSPGQGAYEQYF. The CDR3 region has the DNA TGTGCCAGCAGTTCACCGGGACAGGGGGCCTACGAGCAGTACTTC.

As regards this clone: One junction end disagrees with the germline gene, perhaps due to a read error. The rearrangement uses TRBV7-9 and TRBJ2-1; D may be TRBD2 (5 bases). CDR3 length: 16 residues. The germline gives CDR1 SEHNR, CDR2 FQNEAQ (reference sequence). The CDR3 spells CSSIRAGAEPYNEQFF. The CDR3 nucleotides are TGTTCCAGCATCCGTGCCGGAGCGGAGCCCTACAATGAGCAGTTCTTC.

CDR3 sequence (DNA): TGTGCCTGGAGTGTACTAGCGGAGACCCAGTACTTC. Encoded protein: CAWSVLAETQYF. The V call is TRBV30, the J call TRBJ2-5, with 7 bases matching TRBD2. Trimming removed 0 bases from V and 5 bases from J; junction bases left unmatched: 0. CDR3 length: 12 residues. The germline gives CDR1 GTSNPN, CDR2 SVGIG (reference sequence).

The chain uses TRBV19 and TRBJ1-1; D gene ambiguous. V was clipped by 1 base and J by 6 bases, with 9 bases between them. The CDR3 is 13 amino acids. Germline CDR1 and CDR2: LNHDA and SQIVND (reference sequence). The CDR3 nucleotides read TGTGCCAGTAGTATAGTGAGACAAGCTGAAGCTTTCTTT. Protein sequence: CASSIVRQAEAFF.

Only a few counts were recorded for this clone. This chain links TRBV28 with TRBJ2-7; D is possibly TRBD1 (5 bases). V lost 5 bases, J lost 5 bases, and 13 bases lay in between. CDR3 length: 13 residues. Germline V gives CDR1 MDHEN, CDR2 SYDVKM. The CDR3 region is CASSGREWDEQYF. The CDR3 DNA is TGTGCCAGCAGTGGCAGGGAATGGGACGAGCAGTACTTC.

The chain has TRBV7-2 and TRBJ1-2, with 7 bases lining up with TRBD1. Per the germline V gene, CDR1 is SGHTA and CDR2 is FQGNSA. Trimming took 1 base from V and 1 from J; bases not matched to a gene: 3. This CDR3 comprises 15 residues. CDR3 coding DNA: TGTGCCAGCAGCTTAGAGGGACAGATTAACTATGGCTACACCTTC. Amino acid sequence: CASSLEGQINYGYTF.

The rearrangement uses TRBV7-9 and TRBJ2-2; 12 bases are a match to TRBD1. This CDR3 is built from 18 residues. The trim removed 5 bases at V and 5 bases at J, leaving 12 bases unmatched. Germline CDR1 reads SEHNR; CDR2 reads FQNEAQ (reference sequence). The CDR3 reads CASSRGTGGRFGTGELFF. DNA of the CDR3: TGTGCCAGCAGCCGCGGGACAGGGGGCAGGTTTGGAACCGGGGAGCTGTTTTTT. Looking up the rest from reference TRBV7-9 and TRBJ2-2 gives the full variable domain: DTGVSQNPRHKITKRGQNVTFRCDPISEHNRLYWYRQTLGQGPEFLTYFQNEAQLEKSRLLSDRFSAERPKGSFSTLEIQRTEQGDSAMYLCASSRGTGGRFGTGELFFGEGSRLTVL.

The table lists this clone with a count of one. The chain joins TRBV18 to TRBJ1-5; the D is unclear. The CDR3 is made up of 14 amino acids. V dropped 5 bases and J dropped 5 bases, with 13 bases sitting between them. Germline CDR1 reads KGHSH; CDR2 reads LQKENI. CDR3 in DNA: TGTGCCAGCTCATCGGAGCCGGAGGATCAGCCCCAGCATTTT. Residues: CASSSEPEDQPQHF.